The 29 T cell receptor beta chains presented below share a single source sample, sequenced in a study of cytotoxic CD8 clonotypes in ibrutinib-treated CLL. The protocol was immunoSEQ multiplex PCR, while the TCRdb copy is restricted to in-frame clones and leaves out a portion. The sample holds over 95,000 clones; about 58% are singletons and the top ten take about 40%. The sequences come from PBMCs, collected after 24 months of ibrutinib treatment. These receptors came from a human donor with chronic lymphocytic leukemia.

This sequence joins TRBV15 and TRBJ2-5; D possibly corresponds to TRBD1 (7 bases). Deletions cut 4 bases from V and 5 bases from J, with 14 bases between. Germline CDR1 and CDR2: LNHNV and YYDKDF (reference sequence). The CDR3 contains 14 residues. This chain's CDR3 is CATSTRTGGETQYF. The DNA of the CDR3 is TGTGCCACCAGCACCCGGACAGGAGGGGAGACCCAGTACTTC.

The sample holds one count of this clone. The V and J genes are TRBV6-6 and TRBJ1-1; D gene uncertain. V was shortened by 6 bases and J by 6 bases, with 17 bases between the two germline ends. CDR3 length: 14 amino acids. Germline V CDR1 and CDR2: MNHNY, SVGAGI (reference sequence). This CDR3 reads CASSRRGGRSEAFF. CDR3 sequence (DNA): TGTGCCAGCAGCCGACGAGGCGGGAGGTCTGAAGCTTTCTTT.

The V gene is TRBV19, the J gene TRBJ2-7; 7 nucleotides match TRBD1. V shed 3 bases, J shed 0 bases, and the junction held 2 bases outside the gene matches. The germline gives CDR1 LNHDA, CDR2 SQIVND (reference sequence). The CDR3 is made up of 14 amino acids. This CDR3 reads CASSIGTVSYEQYF. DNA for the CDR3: TGTGCCAGTAGTATTGGGACAGTCTCCTACGAGCAGTACTTC.

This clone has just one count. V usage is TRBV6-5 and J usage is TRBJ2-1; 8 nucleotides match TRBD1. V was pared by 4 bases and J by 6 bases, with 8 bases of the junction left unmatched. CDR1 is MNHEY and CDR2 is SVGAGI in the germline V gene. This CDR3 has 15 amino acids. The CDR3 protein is CASSSGQGRGNEQFF. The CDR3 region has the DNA TGTGCCAGCAGTTCTGGACAGGGAAGGGGCAATGAGCAGTTCTTC.

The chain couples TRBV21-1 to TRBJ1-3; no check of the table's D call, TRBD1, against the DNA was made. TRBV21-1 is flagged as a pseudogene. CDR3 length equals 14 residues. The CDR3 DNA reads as TGTGCCAGCAGACATGTCATCGCACGAAACACCATATATTTT. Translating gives CASRHVIARNTIYF.

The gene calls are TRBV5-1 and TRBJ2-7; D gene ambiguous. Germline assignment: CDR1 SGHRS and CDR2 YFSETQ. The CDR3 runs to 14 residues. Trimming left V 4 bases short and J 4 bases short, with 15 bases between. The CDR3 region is CASSQTGPSYEQYF. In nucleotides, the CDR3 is TGCGCCAGCAGCCAAACCGGGCCGAGTTACGAGCAGTACTTC. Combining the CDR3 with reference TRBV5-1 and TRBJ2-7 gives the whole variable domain KAGVTQTPRYLIKTRGQQVTLSCSPISGHRSVSWYQQTPGQGLQFLFEYFSETQRNKGNFPGRFSGRQFSNSRSEMNVSTLELGDSALYLCASSQTGPSYEQYFGPGTRLTVT.

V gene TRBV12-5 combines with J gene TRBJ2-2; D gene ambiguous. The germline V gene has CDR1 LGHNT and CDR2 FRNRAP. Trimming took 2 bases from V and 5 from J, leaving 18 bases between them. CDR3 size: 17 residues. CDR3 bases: TGTGCTAGTGGTTTGCCACGCGGTGCAGGTACTACCGGGGAGCTGTTTTTT. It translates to CASGLPRGAGTTGELFF.

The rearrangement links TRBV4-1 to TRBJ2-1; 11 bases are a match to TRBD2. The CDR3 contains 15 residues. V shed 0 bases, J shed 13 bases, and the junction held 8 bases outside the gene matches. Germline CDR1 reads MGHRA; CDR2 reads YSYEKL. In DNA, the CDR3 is TGCGCCAGCAGCCAAGAGGCGGCTAGCGGGGGGCCACAGTTCTTC. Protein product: CASSQEAASGGPQFF.

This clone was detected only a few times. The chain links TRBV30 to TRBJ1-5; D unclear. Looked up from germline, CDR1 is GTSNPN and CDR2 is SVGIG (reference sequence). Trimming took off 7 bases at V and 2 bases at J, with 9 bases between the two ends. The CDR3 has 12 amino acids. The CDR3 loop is CAYTVRNQPQHF. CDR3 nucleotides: TGTGCCTATACGGTACGCAATCAGCCCCAGCATTTT.

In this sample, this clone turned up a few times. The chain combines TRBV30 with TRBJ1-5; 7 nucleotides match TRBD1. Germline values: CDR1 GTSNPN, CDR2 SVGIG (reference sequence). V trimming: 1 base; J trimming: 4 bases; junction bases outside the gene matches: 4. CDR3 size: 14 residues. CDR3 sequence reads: CAWSAGQSNQPQHF. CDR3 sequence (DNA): TGTGCCTGGAGTGCGGGACAGAGTAATCAGCCCCAGCATTTT.

CDR3 bases: TGTGCCAGCAGCCTTCAGGACAGGGACAATTCACCCCTCCACTTT. It encodes CASSLQDRDNSPLHF. The chain recombines TRBV5-6 with TRBJ1-6, with 8 bases aligning to TRBD1. This CDR3 has 15 residues. Germline V gene data show CDR1 as SGHDT and CDR2 as YYEEEE. V lost 4 bases and J lost 7; bases outside the gene matches: 7.

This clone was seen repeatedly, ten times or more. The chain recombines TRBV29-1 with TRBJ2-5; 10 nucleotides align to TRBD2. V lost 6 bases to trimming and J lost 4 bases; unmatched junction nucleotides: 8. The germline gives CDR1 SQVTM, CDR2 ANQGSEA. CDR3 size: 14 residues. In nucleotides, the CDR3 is TGCAGCGTGGGAGCGGGGGGGCCAGGAGAGACCCAGTACTTC. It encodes CSVGAGGPGETQYF. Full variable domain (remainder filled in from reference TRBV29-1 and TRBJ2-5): SAVISQKPSRDICQRGTSLTIQCQVDSQVTMMFWYRQQPGQSLTLIATANQGSEATYESGFVIDKFPISRPNLTFSTLTVSNMSPEDSSIYLCSVGAGGPGETQYFGPGTRLLVL.

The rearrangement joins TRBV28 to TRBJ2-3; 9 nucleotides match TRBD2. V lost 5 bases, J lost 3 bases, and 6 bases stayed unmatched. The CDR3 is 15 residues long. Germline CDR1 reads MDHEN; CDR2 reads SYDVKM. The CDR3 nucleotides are TGTGCCAGCAGTCCTGCGGGGGGGCTAACAGATACGCAGTATTTT. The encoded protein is CASSPAGGLTDTQYF.

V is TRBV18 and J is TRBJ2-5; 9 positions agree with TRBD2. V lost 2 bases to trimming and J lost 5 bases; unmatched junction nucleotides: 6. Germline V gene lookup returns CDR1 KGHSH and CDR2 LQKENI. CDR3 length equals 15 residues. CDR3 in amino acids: CASSPSGAGGETQYF. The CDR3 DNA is TGTGCCAGCTCACCATCGGGAGCGGGGGGTGAGACCCAGTACTTC.

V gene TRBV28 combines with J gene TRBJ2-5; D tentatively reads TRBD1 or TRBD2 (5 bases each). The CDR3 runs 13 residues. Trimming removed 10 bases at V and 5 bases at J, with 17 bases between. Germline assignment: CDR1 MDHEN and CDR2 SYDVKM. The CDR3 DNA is TGTGCCAACCGTCAGGGTCCGGGGGAGACCCAGTACTTC. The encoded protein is CANRQGPGETQYF.

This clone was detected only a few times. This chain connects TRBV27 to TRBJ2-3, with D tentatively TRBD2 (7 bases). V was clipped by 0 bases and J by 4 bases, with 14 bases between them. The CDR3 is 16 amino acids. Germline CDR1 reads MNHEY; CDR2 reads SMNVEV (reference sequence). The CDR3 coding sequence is TGTGCCAGCAGTTTATCCCCCATAGGGGGGGCAGATACGCAGTATTTT. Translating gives CASSLSPIGGADTQYF.

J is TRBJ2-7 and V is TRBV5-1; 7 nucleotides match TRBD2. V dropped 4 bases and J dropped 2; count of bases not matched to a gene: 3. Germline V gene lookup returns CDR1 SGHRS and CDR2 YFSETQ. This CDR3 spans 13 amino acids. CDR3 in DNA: TGCGCCAGCAGCCCCGGGGGGACCTACGAGCAGTACTTC. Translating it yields CASSPGGTYEQYF.

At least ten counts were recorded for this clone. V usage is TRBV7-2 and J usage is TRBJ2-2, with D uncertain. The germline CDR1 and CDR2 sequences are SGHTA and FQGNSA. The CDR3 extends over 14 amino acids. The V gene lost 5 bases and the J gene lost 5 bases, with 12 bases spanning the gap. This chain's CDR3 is CASSQRIGTGELFF. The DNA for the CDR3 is TGTGCCAGCAGCCAACGGATAGGTACCGGGGAGCTGTTTTTT.

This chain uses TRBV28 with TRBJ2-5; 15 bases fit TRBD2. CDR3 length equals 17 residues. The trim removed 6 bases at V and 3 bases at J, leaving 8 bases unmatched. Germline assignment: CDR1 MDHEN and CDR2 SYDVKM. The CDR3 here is CASRPGLAGGREETQYF. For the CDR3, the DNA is TGTGCCAGCAGGCCGGGACTAGCGGGGGGACGGGAAGAGACCCAGTACTTC. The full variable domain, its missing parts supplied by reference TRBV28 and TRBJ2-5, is DVKVTQSSRYLVKRTGEKVFLECVQDMDHENMFWYRQDPGLGLRLIYFSYDVKMKEKGDIPEGYSVSREKKERFSLILESASTNQTSMYLCASRPGLAGGREETQYFGPGTRLLVL.

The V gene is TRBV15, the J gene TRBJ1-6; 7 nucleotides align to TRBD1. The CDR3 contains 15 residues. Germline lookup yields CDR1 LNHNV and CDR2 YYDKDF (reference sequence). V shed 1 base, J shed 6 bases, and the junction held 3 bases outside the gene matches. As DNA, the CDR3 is TGTGCCACCAGCAGAGGACAGGGATCTAATTCACCCCTCCACTTT. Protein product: CATSRGQGSNSPLHF. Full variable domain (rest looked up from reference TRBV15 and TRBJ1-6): DAMVIQNPRYQVTQFGKPVTLSCSQTLNHNVMYWYQQKSSQAPKLLFHYYDKDFNNEADTPDNFQSRRPNTSFCFLDIRSPGLGDTAMYLCATSRGQGSNSPLHFGNGTRLTVT.

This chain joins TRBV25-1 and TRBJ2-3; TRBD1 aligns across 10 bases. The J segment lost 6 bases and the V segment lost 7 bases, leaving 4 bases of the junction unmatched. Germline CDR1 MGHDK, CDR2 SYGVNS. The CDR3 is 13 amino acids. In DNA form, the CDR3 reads TGTGCCAGCACGGGACAGGGGCCCGATACGCAGTATTTT. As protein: CASTGQGPDTQYF.

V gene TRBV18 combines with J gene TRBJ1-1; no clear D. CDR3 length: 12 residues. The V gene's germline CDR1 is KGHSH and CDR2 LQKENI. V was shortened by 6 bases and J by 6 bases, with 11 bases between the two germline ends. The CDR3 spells CASSREWAEAFF. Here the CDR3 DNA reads TGTGCCAGCTCCCGGGAATGGGCTGAAGCTTTCTTT.

The CDR3 DNA reads as TGTGCCAGCAGACCTTCGTATACAGTTAACACTGAAGCTTTCTTT. It encodes CASRPSYTVNTEAFF. The chain employs TRBV6-6 and TRBJ1-1; D remains unclear. CDR1 and CDR2 (germline): MNHNY, SVGAGI (reference sequence). V lost 6 bases, J lost 2 bases, and 16 bases lay in between. This CDR3 has 15 residues.

CDR3 protein: CASSPEGGPYEQYF. DNA for the CDR3: TGTGCCAGCAGCCCCGAAGGGGGGCCCTACGAGCAGTACTTC. V gene TRBV7-7 combines with J gene TRBJ2-7; tentatively, D is TRBD1 or TRBD2 (6 bases each). From germline, CDR1 is SSHAT and CDR2 FNYEAQ (reference sequence). V gave up 5 bases and J gave up 2 bases, with 13 bases separating them. This CDR3 has 14 amino acids.

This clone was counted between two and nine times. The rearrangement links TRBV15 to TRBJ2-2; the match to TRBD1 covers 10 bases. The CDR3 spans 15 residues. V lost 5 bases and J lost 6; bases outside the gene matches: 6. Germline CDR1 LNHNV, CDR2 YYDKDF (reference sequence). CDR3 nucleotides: TGTGCCACCAGCGGGACAGGGGCGGGTGCCGGGGAGCTGTTTTTT. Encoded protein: CATSGTGAGAGELFF.

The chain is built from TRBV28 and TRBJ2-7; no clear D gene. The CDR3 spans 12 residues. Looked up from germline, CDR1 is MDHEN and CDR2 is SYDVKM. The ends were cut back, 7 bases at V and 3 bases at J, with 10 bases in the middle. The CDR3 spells CASTLAGYEQYF. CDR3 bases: TGTGCCAGCACCCTGGCAGGCTACGAGCAGTACTTC.

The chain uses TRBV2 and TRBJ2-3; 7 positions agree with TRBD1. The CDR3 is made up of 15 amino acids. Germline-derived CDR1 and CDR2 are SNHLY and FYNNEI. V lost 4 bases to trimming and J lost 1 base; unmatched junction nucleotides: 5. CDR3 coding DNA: TGTGCCAGCAGTGGGACAGGTCTCGGCACAGATACGCAGTATTTT. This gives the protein CASSGTGLGTDTQYF.

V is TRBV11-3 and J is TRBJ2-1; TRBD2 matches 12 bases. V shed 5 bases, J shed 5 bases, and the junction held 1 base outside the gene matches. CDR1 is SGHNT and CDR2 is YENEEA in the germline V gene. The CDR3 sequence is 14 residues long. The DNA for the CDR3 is TGTGCCAGCAGCCTAGCGGGGGGGCACAATGAGCAGTTCTTC. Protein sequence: CASSLAGGHNEQFF.

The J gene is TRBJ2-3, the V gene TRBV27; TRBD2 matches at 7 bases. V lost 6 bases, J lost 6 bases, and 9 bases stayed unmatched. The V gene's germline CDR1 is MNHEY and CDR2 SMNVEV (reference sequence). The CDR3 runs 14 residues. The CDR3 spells CASRGQGGTDTQYF. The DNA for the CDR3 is TGTGCCAGCAGAGGGCAGGGAGGGACCGATACGCAGTATTTT.